The 30 T cell receptor beta chains in this list originate from one sample, sequenced in a study of T cells in Graves' hyperthyroidism and ophthalmopathy. From RNA transcripts, TCR beta CDR3 regions were amplified. A set of HTBI primers served as the primers for a first-round RT-PCR of the TCR CDR3. MiXCR was run by TCRdb on the multiplex PCR reads, yielding one entry per CDR3 protein. The sample contains 160,000 or so distinct CDR3 sequences, roughly 10% of which appear only once. Sequenced sample: blood. The receptors here all came from a woman aged 18-29 years with Graves' hyperthyroidism that later progressed to Graves' ophthalmopathy.

This clonotype was observed at least ten times. The genes are TRBV27 and TRBJ2-5, with 9 bases matching TRBD2. The germline V gene encodes CDR1 MNHEY and CDR2 SMNVEV (reference sequence). V shed 6 bases and J 3 bases; nucleotides not matched to a gene: 2. CDR3 length equals 13 residues. This CDR3 is CASRRLAEETQYF. The CDR3 DNA reads TGTGCCAGCAGGAGACTAGCGGAAGAGACCCAGTACTTC.

The table lists this clonotype with many counts. The J gene is TRBJ1-3, the V gene TRBV7-3; maybe TRBD1 (5 bases). The CDR3 is 15 residues long. The V end was cut by 0 bases, the J end by 8 bases, with 14 bases between. Per the germline V gene, CDR1 is SGHTA and CDR2 is FQGTGA. CDR3 region: CASSLTGGDADTIYF. DNA for the CDR3: TGTGCCAGCAGCTTAACCGGTGGGGACGCGGACACCATATATTTT. Full variable domain (missing parts from reference TRBV7-3 and TRBJ1-3): GAGVSQTPSNKVTEKGKYVELRCDPISGHTALYWYRQSLGQGPEFLIYFQGTGAADDSGLPNDRFFAVRPEGSVSTLKIQRTERGDSAVYLCASSLTGGDADTIYFGEGSWLTVV.

The chain joins TRBV4-1 to TRBJ2-6; weak D call: TRBD1 (6 bases). The CDR3 totals 19 residues. Trimming removed 0 bases from V and 0 bases from J, with 15 bases in between. Germline V CDR1 and CDR2: MGHRA, YSYEKL. The DNA of the CDR3 is TGCGCCAGCAGCCAAGATATAGACAGGATATTCTCTGGGGCCAACGTCCTGACTTTC. It is translated as CASSQDIDRIFSGANVLTF.

This clonotype came up many times. The V gene is TRBV20-1, the J gene TRBJ2-7; tentatively, D is TRBD2 (6 bases). Germline values: CDR1 DFQATT, CDR2 SNEGSKA (reference sequence). The V gene lost 3 bases and the J gene lost 2 bases, with 14 bases spanning the gap. The CDR3 has 14 residues. CDR3 sequence (DNA): TGCAGTGCTAGTCTCTCGGAGGGTCCCTACGAGCAGTACTTC. Protein sequence: CSASLSEGPYEQYF.

A few counts support this clonotype. The chain is built from TRBV14 and TRBJ2-5, with D possibly being TRBD1 or TRBD2 (5 bases each). The length of the CDR3 is 15 residues. The germline gives CDR1 SGHDN, CDR2 FVKESK. The V and J ends lost 0 bases and 7 bases respectively, with 15 bases between them. The CDR3 DNA is TGTGCCAGCAGCCAAGATTGGGGACCCGAGGGGACCCAGTACTTC. It encodes CASSQDWGPEGTQYF.

Ten or more counts support this clonotype. J is TRBJ2-7 and V is TRBV7-8; 7 bases are shared with TRBD2. CDR3 size: 14 residues. V shed 5 bases and J 1 base; nucleotides not matched to a gene: 5. Germline CDR1 is SGHVS and CDR2 is FQNEAQ. As DNA, the CDR3 is TGTGCCAGCAGCACTAGCGTCCAATCCTACGAGCAGTACTTC. Amino acids: CASSTSVQSYEQYF.

This clonotype was found a few times. The gene calls are TRBV29-1 and TRBJ2-3; D is possibly TRBD2 (5 bases). Germline values: CDR1 SQVTM, CDR2 ANQGSEA. CDR3 length: 12 amino acids. Deletions cut 1 base from V and 4 bases from J, with 6 bases between. The CDR3: CSVEASSDTQYF. Here the CDR3 DNA reads TGCAGCGTTGAAGCTAGCTCAGATACGCAGTATTTT.

This clonotype was detected many times. The gene calls are TRBV4-1 and TRBJ2-7; no firm D call. The CDR3 loop spans 13 amino acids. The V gene lost 0 bases and the J gene lost 10 bases, with 13 bases spanning the gap. Germline values: CDR1 MGHRA, CDR2 YSYEKL. The CDR3 protein is CASSQELVRGQYF. The CDR3 bases are TGCGCCAGCAGCCAAGAGCTAGTACGAGGACAGTACTTC.

This clonotype was seen many times. The chain joins TRBV30 to TRBJ2-5; 10 positions agree with TRBD1. With V trimmed by 1 base and J by 4 bases, 9 bases remained unmatched. This CDR3 region has 16 residues. Germline V gives CDR1 GTSNPN, CDR2 SVGIG (reference sequence). CDR3 coding DNA: TGTGCCTGGAGTGCCTTCCCGCGGACAGGGGGAGAGACCCAGTACTTC. This translates into CAWSAFPRTGGETQYF.

This clonotype was seen repeatedly, ten times or more. This chain connects TRBV7-3 to TRBJ1-1; 7 nucleotides agree with TRBD1. Germline V gene data show CDR1 as SGHTA and CDR2 as FQGTGA. The J segment lost 3 bases and the V segment lost 5 bases, leaving 3 bases of the junction unmatched. The CDR3 runs to 13 residues. The CDR3 is CASSHDRDTEAFF. In DNA form, the CDR3 reads TGTGCCAGCAGCCACGACAGGGACACTGAAGCTTTCTTT.

Many counts were recorded for this clonotype. DNA of the CDR3: TGTGCCAGCAGCCAAGGGAGATCCCCAGGCAATCAGCCCCAGCATTTT. Translation: CASSQGRSPGNQPQHF. The J gene is TRBJ1-5, the V gene TRBV3-1; no definite D call. This CDR3 is 16 amino acids long. CDR1 and CDR2 (germline): LGHDT, YNNKEL (reference sequence). V dropped 1 base and J dropped 2 bases, with 12 bases sitting between them.

This clonotype was picked up many times. The chain has TRBV2 and TRBJ1-2; D is unclear. The germline V gene encodes CDR1 SNHLY and CDR2 FYNNEI. This CDR3 comprises 13 residues. V dropped 1 base and J dropped 4 bases, with 7 bases sitting between them. This CDR3 is CASSEGAVYGYTF. The CDR3 coding sequence is TGTGCCAGCAGTGAAGGGGCAGTCTATGGCTACACCTTC. Using reference TRBV2 and TRBJ1-2 for the parts outside the CDR3, the full variable domain is EPEVTQTPSHQVTQMGQEVILRCVPISNHLYFYWYRQILGQKVEFLVSFYNNEISEKSEIFDDQFSVERPDGSNFTLKIRSTKLEDSAMYFCASSEGAVYGYTFGSGTRLTVV.

V and J are TRBV11-2 and TRBJ2-1; 8 nucleotides match TRBD1. J gave up 6 bases and V 6 bases, and 10 bases lay outside the gene matches. From germline, CDR1 is SGHAT and CDR2 FQNNGV. The CDR3 runs 15 residues. The CDR3 nucleotides are TGTGCCAGCAGGAGGACAGGGACGACGGGCAATGAGCAGTTCTTC. As protein: CASRRTGTTGNEQFF.

Many counts were recorded for this clonotype. The CDR3 nucleotides are TGTGCCAGCAGCCCCGGGACGGTAATCTACAATGAGCAGTTCTTC. This encodes CASSPGTVIYNEQFF. The J gene is TRBJ2-1, the V gene TRBV27; D is perhaps TRBD1 or TRBD2 (5 bases each). CDR3 length: 15 amino acids. V was trimmed by 6 bases and J by 3 bases, leaving 15 bases between them. The germline V gene has CDR1 MNHEY and CDR2 SMNVEV (reference sequence).

In its sample, this clonotype was seen many times. The V call is TRBV3-1, the J call TRBJ1-5; TRBD1 matches at 9 bases. The V and J ends lost 3 bases and 1 base, in that order; junction bases with no gene match: 1. This CDR3 contains 15 residues. CDR1 is LGHDT and CDR2 is YNNKEL in the germline V gene (reference sequence). The DNA of the CDR3 is TGTGCCAGCAGCCAGGGGACAGGGAGCAATCAGCCCCAGCATTTT. The encoded protein is CASSQGTGSNQPQHF.

This clonotype was counted at least ten times. The chain combines TRBV5-1 with TRBJ2-1, with TRBD1 matching 8 bases. With V trimmed by 3 bases and J by 7 bases, 3 bases remained unmatched. The germline V gene has CDR1 SGHRS and CDR2 YFSETQ. CDR3 length: 13 residues. The chain's CDR3 is CASSSGQGNEQFF. The CDR3 DNA follows: TGCGCCAGCAGCTCCGGACAGGGTAATGAGCAGTTCTTC. Combining the CDR3 with reference TRBV5-1 and TRBJ2-1 gives the whole variable domain KAGVTQTPRYLIKTRGQQVTLSCSPISGHRSVSWYQQTPGQGLQFLFEYFSETQRNKGNFPGRFSGRQFSNSRSEMNVSTLELGDSALYLCASSSGQGNEQFFGPGTRLTVL.

This clonotype was counted ten times or more. V gene TRBV2 combines with J gene TRBJ2-2; TRBD1 agrees at 8 bases. V lost 6 bases, J lost 5 bases, and 5 bases stayed unmatched. This CDR3 comprises 14 residues. Per the germline V gene, CDR1 is SNHLY and CDR2 is FYNNEI. The CDR3 DNA sequence: TGTGCCAGCAGGCCGACAGGGGAAACCGGGGAGCTGTTTTTT. It encodes CASRPTGETGELFF.

There are a few counts of this clonotype. J is TRBJ1-3 and V is TRBV18; possible D gene TRBD1, 6 bases. Per the germline V gene, CDR1 is KGHSH and CDR2 is LQKENI. This CDR3 spans 19 amino acids. Trimming cost V 2 bases and J 1 base, with 21 bases left between them. In DNA form, the CDR3 reads TGTGCCAGCTCACCAGTCGCCGTCCTTTCAGGGGAATCTGGAAACACCATATATTTT. It encodes CASSPVAVLSGESGNTIYF.

This clonotype was detected ten times or more. This sequence joins TRBV20-1 and TRBJ2-1, with TRBD2 matching over 12 bases. The germline CDR1 and CDR2 sequences are DFQATT and SNEGSKA (reference sequence). J gave up 7 bases and V 4 bases, and 5 bases lay outside the gene matches. The CDR3 loop spans 14 amino acids. CDR3 sequence: CSAKGLAGINEQFF. The CDR3 DNA reads TGCAGTGCTAAAGGACTAGCGGGAATTAATGAGCAGTTCTTC.

This clonotype was seen at least ten times. V usage is TRBV6-1 and J usage is TRBJ2-3; TRBD1 or TRBD2 may be the D gene (8 bases each). This CDR3 spans 16 amino acids. Germline assignment: CDR1 MNHNS and CDR2 SASEGT. V gave up 8 bases and J gave up 2 bases, with 20 bases separating them. The DNA for the CDR3 is TGTGCCAGCGGCAGGGGGCCAGCGGGAGCCACAGATACGCAGTATTTT. It translates to CASGRGPAGATDTQYF.

This clonotype was recorded many times. V is TRBV2 and J is TRBJ1-5; D is undetermined. The CDR3 runs 16 residues. From germline, CDR1 is SNHLY and CDR2 FYNNEI. V dropped 2 bases and J dropped 4 bases, with 15 bases sitting between them. CDR3 coding DNA: TGTGCCAGCAGTGAAAGCCCTCTCCGGAGGAATCAGCCCCAGCATTTT. This sequence encodes CASSESPLRRNQPQHF.

This clonotype has ten or more counts. The rearrangement links TRBV6-1 to TRBJ2-5, with 7 bases lining up with TRBD2. The V and J ends lost 5 bases and 2 bases, in that order; junction bases with no gene match: 2. From germline, CDR1 is MNHNS and CDR2 SASEGT. The CDR3 totals 13 residues. CDR3 coding DNA: TGTGCCAGCAGTTGGACTAGGCAAGAGACCCAGTACTTC. Translated: CASSWTRQETQYF.

This clonotype was seen a handful of times. This clone may be a read error of a much larger clone one base away. The genes are TRBV28 and TRBJ2-5; D may be TRBD1 or TRBD2 (5 bases each). CDR3 length: 16 residues. V was cut by 4 bases and J by 2 bases, with 17 bases left in between. CDR1 and CDR2 from the germline V gene are MDHEN and SYDVKM. The CDR3 loop is CASSYSPGPKQETQYF. DNA of the CDR3: TGTGCCAGCAGTTACTCTCCGGGACCGAAACAAGAGACCCAGTACTTC.

A note on this clonotype: One end of the junction varies from germline; a read error may be responsible. This chain uses TRBV30 with TRBJ2-5; D not resolved. In germline, CDR1 is GTSNPN, CDR2 SVGIG (reference sequence). CDR3 length equals 11 residues. Here the CDR3 DNA reads TGTGCCTGGAGTTCACGAGAGGCCCAGTACTTC. Residues: CAWSSREAQYF.

The sample holds many counts of this clonotype. V and J are TRBV6-1 and TRBJ2-1, with 9 bases that match TRBD2. This CDR3 has 16 residues. V was clipped by 5 bases and J by 2 bases; unmatched bases: 7. Germline V gene sequence: CDR1 MNHNS, CDR2 SASEGT. The CDR3 DNA follows: TGTGCCAGCAGTCTTATAGCGGGAGTCCCCTACAATGAGCAGTTCTTC. This translates into CASSLIAGVPYNEQFF.

This clonotype was observed many times. The chain has TRBV12-3 or TRBV12-4 and TRBJ2-7; 10 bases match TRBD1. The CDR3 loop spans 15 amino acids. V trimming: 5 bases; J trimming: 1 base; junction bases outside the gene matches: 5. CDR3 nucleotides: TGTGCCAGCAGTGACAGGGGGCTTCTATCCTACGAGCAGTACTTC. It specifies CASSDRGLLSYEQYF.

There are a few counts of this clonotype. The V gene is TRBV6-1, the J gene TRBJ2-7, with 7 bases fitting TRBD2. CDR1 MNHNS and CDR2 SASEGT come from the germline V gene. The CDR3 consists of 15 residues. V dropped 7 bases and J dropped 7; count of bases not matched to a gene: 16. CDR3 loop: CASMIAGPATREQYF. For the CDR3, the DNA is TGTGCCAGCATGATAGCGGGTCCCGCAACACGGGAGCAGTACTTC.

This clonotype was seen at least ten times. The CDR3 reads CASSVAARNQPQHF. The CDR3 nucleotides are TGTGCCAGCAGTGTGGCGGCTCGCAATCAGCCCCAGCATTTT. The rearrangement joins TRBV2 to TRBJ1-5; D gene ambiguous. V was pared by 4 bases and J by 2 bases, with 9 bases between. Per the germline V gene, CDR1 is SNHLY and CDR2 is FYNNEI. The CDR3 is 14 amino acids.

This clonotype has at least ten counts. The chain has TRBV7-3 and TRBJ1-1; 7 bases match TRBD1. Germline loops: CDR1 SGHTA, CDR2 FQGTGA. Trimming at V came to 4 bases and at J to 9 bases, leaving 14 bases not matched to a gene. The CDR3 spans 15 residues. CDR3 coding DNA: TGTGCCAGCAGCTCCGACGGACAGGCAAGGGGGAAAGCTTTCTTT. Protein product: CASSSDGQARGKAFF.

This clonotype was seen ten or more times. V usage is TRBV28 and J usage is TRBJ2-3; D not certain. V was cut by 2 bases and J by 8 bases, with 20 bases left in between. The CDR3 sequence is 16 residues long. Germline-derived CDR1 and CDR2 are MDHEN and SYDVKM. The CDR3 reads CASSLVLRLPTGTQYF. The CDR3 region has the DNA TGTGCCAGCAGTTTAGTCTTACGGCTCCCAACGGGTACGCAGTATTTT. The complete variable domain, with remaining parts taken from reference TRBV28 and TRBJ2-3, reads DVKVTQSSRYLVKRTGEKVFLECVQDMDHENMFWYRQDPGLGLRLIYFSYDVKMKEKGDIPEGYSVSREKKERFSLILESASTNQTSMYLCASSLVLRLPTGTQYFGPGTRLTVL.